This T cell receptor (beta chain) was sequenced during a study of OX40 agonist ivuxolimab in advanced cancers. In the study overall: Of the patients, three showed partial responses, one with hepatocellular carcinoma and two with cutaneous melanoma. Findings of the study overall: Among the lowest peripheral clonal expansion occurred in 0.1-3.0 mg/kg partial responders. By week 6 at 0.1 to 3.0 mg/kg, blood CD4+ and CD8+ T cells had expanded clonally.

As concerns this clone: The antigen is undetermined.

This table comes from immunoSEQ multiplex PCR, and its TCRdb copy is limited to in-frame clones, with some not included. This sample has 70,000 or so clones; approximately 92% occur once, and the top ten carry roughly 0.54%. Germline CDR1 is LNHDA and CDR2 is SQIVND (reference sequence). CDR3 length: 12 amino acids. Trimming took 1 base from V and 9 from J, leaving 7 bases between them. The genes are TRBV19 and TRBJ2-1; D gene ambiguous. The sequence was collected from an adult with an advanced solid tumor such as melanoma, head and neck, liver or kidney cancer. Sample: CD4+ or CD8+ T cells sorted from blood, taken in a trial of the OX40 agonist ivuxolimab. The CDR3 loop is CASSIGTGEQFF. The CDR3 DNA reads TGTGCCAGTAGTATAGGGACGGGTGAGCAGTTCTTC.